These 22 T cell receptor beta chains came from one sample sequenced in a study of blood T cell dynamics during melanoma immunotherapy. The data were produced by immunoSEQ multiplex PCR, yet TCRdb's version contains in-frame clones alone and is incomplete. Here the sample spans some 15,000 clones, approximately 89% being singletons. Time point here: pre-treatment baseline. The material was blood, obtained from a patient treated with checkpoint blockade. These receptors originate from a human donor with melanoma.

V usage is TRBV5-4 and J usage is TRBJ1-2; D is uncertain. Germline CDR1 is SGHNT and CDR2 is YYREEE (reference sequence). V shed 1 base and J shed 1 base, with 8 bases lying between them. The CDR3 is 14 amino acids. This chain's CDR3 is CASSLRISNYGYTF. CDR3 DNA sequence: TGTGCCAGCAGCTTGCGTATAAGTAACTATGGCTACACCTTC.

The rearrangement links TRBV28 to TRBJ2-7; D unclear. Trimming removed 3 bases from V and 6 bases from J, with 6 bases in between. The germline V gene has CDR1 MDHEN and CDR2 SYDVKM. The CDR3 spans 11 residues. The CDR3 reads CASSLSSEQYF. DNA of the CDR3: TGTGCCAGCAGTTTGAGTTCCGAGCAGTACTTC.

For the CDR3, the DNA is TGTGCCAGTAGTGGACAGGGGGCCGAGCAGTACTTC. It encodes CASSGQGAEQYF. This chain connects TRBV19 to TRBJ2-7, with TRBD1 matching 11 bases. The CDR3 contains 12 residues. Germline loops: CDR1 LNHDA, CDR2 SQIVND (reference sequence). After removal of 5 bases from V and 6 bases from J, the junction contained 0 bases not matched to a gene.

This chain uses TRBV30 with TRBJ1-3; no firm D call. Germline lookup yields CDR1 GTSNPN and CDR2 SVGIG (reference sequence). V lost 2 bases and J lost 0, with 11 bases in between. The CDR3 loop spans 15 amino acids. CDR3 region: CAWSQDFVSGNTIYF. The CDR3 DNA sequence: TGTGCCTGGAGTCAGGACTTCGTCTCTGGAAACACCATATATTTT.

The chain combines TRBV11-3 with TRBJ2-1, with TRBD1 matching over 8 bases. The germline V gene encodes CDR1 SGHNT and CDR2 YENEEA. The V and J ends lost 5 bases and 6 bases, in that order; junction bases with no gene match: 3. The length of the CDR3 is 13 residues. This chain's CDR3 is CASSTQGANEQFF. The CDR3 DNA reads TGTGCCAGCAGCACCCAGGGGGCCAATGAGCAGTTCTTC.

The V call is TRBV7-6, the J call TRBJ2-6; D perhaps matches TRBD2 (6 bases). Germline CDR1 is SGHVS and CDR2 is FNYEAQ. The V end lost 3 bases, the J end lost 0 bases, and 6 bases lay between the germline ends. The CDR3 is made up of 15 amino acids. The DNA for the CDR3 is TGTGCCAGCAGCTTTAGCGGCTCTGGGGCCAACGTCCTGACTTTC. Translated: CASSFSGSGANVLTF.

V is TRBV6-4 and J is TRBJ1-2; a weak D match, TRBD1 (6 bases). The CDR3 covers 15 residues. Trimming stripped 0 bases from V and 8 bases from J, with 16 bases between. Germline CDR1 and CDR2: MRHNA and SNTAGT. The CDR3 is CASSDSRGNRDGYTF. DNA of the CDR3: TGTGCCAGCAGTGACTCGAGAGGTAACAGGGACGGCTACACCTTC.

The chain employs TRBV9 and TRBJ2-1; tentatively, D is TRBD1 or TRBD2 (6 bases each). V gave up 4 bases and J gave up 6 bases, with 14 bases separating them. The CDR3 spans 14 residues. CDR1 is SGDLS and CDR2 is YYNGEE in the germline V gene. CDR3 DNA sequence: TGTGCCAGCAGCCCGTGGGGGGCCGGCAATGAGCAGTTCTTC. It yields the protein CASSPWGAGNEQFF. Supplemented by reference TRBV9 and TRBJ2-1, the full variable domain reads DSGVTQTPKHLITATGQRVTLRCSPRSGDLSVYWYQQSLDQGLQFLIQYYNGEERAKGNILERFSAQQFPDLHSELNLSSLELGDSALYFCASSPWGAGNEQFFGPGTRLTVL.

The chain joins TRBV4-1 to TRBJ2-3; D is possibly TRBD1 (5 bases). The V end lost 0 bases, the J end lost 1 base, and 8 bases lay between the germline ends. CDR3 length: 15 residues. CDR1 is MGHRA and CDR2 is YSYEKL in the germline V gene. The CDR3 reads CASSQEGARTDTQYF. For the CDR3, the DNA is TGCGCCAGCAGCCAAGAAGGGGCCCGCACAGATACGCAGTATTTT.

The chain uses TRBV9 and TRBJ2-7; perhaps TRBD2 as D (7 bases). The V end lost 4 bases, the J end lost 3 bases, and 17 bases lay between the germline ends. From germline, CDR1 is SGDLS and CDR2 YYNGEE. The CDR3 runs to 15 residues. The CDR3 reads CASSPYGGRDYEQYF. The CDR3 DNA reads TGTGCCAGCAGCCCGTACGGGGGGCGCGACTACGAGCAGTACTTC.

The CDR3 sequence is CASSASGGPGQPQHF. DNA of the CDR3: TGCGCCAGCAGCGCGTCAGGGGGACCTGGTCAGCCCCAGCATTTT. V is TRBV5-1 and J is TRBJ1-5, with 7 bases aligning to TRBD1. The CDR3 spans 15 residues. The germline CDR1 and CDR2 sequences are SGHRS and YFSETQ. The ends lost 4 bases at V and 6 bases at J; junction bases unmatched: 10. The whole variable domain, remainder taken from reference TRBV5-1 and TRBJ1-5, is KAGVTQTPRYLIKTRGQQVTLSCSPISGHRSVSWYQQTPGQGLQFLFEYFSETQRNKGNFPGRFSGRQFSNSRSEMNVSTLELGDSALYLCASSASGGPGQPQHFGDGTRLSIL.

This clone came up once. This chain joins TRBV28 and TRBJ1-5; D unresolved. This CDR3 has 16 amino acids. Germline V gene sequence: CDR1 MDHEN, CDR2 SYDVKM. V was clipped by 6 bases and J by 2 bases, with 17 bases between them. The CDR3 DNA reads as TGTGCCAGCAGATCACCCCGCGGAATCGGCAATCAGCCCCAGCATTTT. Its protein product is CASRSPRGIGNQPQHF.

This chain uses TRBV7-2 with TRBJ1-1, with TRBD1 matching over 8 bases. The CDR3 loop spans 14 amino acids. CDR1 is SGHTA, CDR2 FQGNSA, per germline. Unmatched junction bases numbered 6, after V lost 7 bases and J lost 2 bases. This chain's CDR3 is CASTPDRVNTEAFF. In DNA form, the CDR3 reads TGTGCCAGCACCCCGGACAGGGTCAACACTGAAGCTTTCTTT.

The rearrangement joins TRBV10-3 to TRBJ2-3; D call uncertain. This CDR3 region has 13 residues. V shed 8 bases and J shed 6 bases, with 15 bases lying between them. CDR1 is ENHRY and CDR2 is SYGVKD in the germline V gene. The DNA of the CDR3 is TGTGCCATCTCCTGGACGGGCCCCGATACGCAGTATTTT. It is translated as CAISWTGPDTQYF.

The V and J genes are TRBV18 and TRBJ2-1; D unclear. With 2 bases removed from V and 6 bases from J, the gap between germline ends came to 11 bases. The CDR3 extends over 14 amino acids. Germline V gives CDR1 KGHSH, CDR2 LQKENI. This CDR3 reads CASSPEVWGNEQFF. CDR3 sequence (DNA): TGTGCCAGCTCACCAGAGGTCTGGGGCAATGAGCAGTTCTTC.

The chain couples TRBV19 to TRBJ2-1; no definite D call. Trimming removed 4 bases at V and 4 bases at J, with 8 bases between. Germline V gives CDR1 LNHDA, CDR2 SQIVND (reference sequence). There are 13 residues in the CDR3. The CDR3 is CASSSVVYNEQFF. CDR3 DNA sequence: TGTGCCAGTAGTAGCGTGGTTTACAATGAGCAGTTCTTC.

The rearrangement joins TRBV7-9 to TRBJ2-3; 8 nucleotides match TRBD2. J gave up 5 bases and V 6 bases, and 4 bases lay outside the gene matches. The V gene's germline CDR1 is SEHNR and CDR2 FQNEAQ (reference sequence). CDR3 length: 13 residues. CDR3 nucleotide sequence: TGTGCCAGCAGGCGGGGGGTGGAAGATACGCAGTATTTT. It is translated as CASRRGVEDTQYF.

V usage is TRBV11-3 and J usage is TRBJ2-5, with a possible D match to TRBD1 (6 bases). The germline V gene encodes CDR1 SGHNT and CDR2 YENEEA. CDR3 size: 15 residues. Trimming stripped 5 bases from V and 4 bases from J, with 17 bases between. The CDR3 sequence: CASSLGQKIRETQYF. CDR3 nucleotide sequence: TGTGCCAGCAGCCTCGGACAGAAAATCCGAGAGACCCAGTACTTC. The full variable domain, its missing parts supplied by reference TRBV11-3 and TRBJ2-5, is EAGVVQSPRYKIIEKKQPVAFWCNPISGHNTLYWYLQNLGQGPELLIRYENEEAVDDSQLPKDRFSAERLKGVDSTLKIQPAELGDSAVYLCASSLGQKIRETQYFGPGTRLLVL.

The chain uses TRBV7-9 and TRBJ1-5; 8 positions agree with TRBD1. J was trimmed by 7 bases and V by 4 bases; bases with no gene match: 6. CDR1 SEHNR and CDR2 FQNEAQ come from the germline V gene (reference sequence). The CDR3 consists of 14 residues. CDR3 sequence: CASSSGTGGQPQHF. The CDR3 DNA is TGTGCCAGCAGCTCCGGGACAGGAGGACAGCCCCAGCATTTT. The variable domain in full, with the rest retrieved from reference TRBV7-9 and TRBJ1-5, is DTGVSQNPRHKITKRGQNVTFRCDPISEHNRLYWYRQTLGQGPEFLTYFQNEAQLEKSRLLSDRFSAERPKGSFSTLEIQRTEQGDSAMYLCASSSGTGGQPQHFGDGTRLSIL.

The chain employs TRBV5-1 and TRBJ2-3; D call uncertain. This CDR3 is built from 14 residues. V lost 7 bases and J lost 0, with 12 bases in between. Germline CDR1 is SGHRS and CDR2 is YFSETQ. CDR3: CASCRPGSTDTQYF. The CDR3 nucleotides read TGCGCCAGCTGTAGACCAGGAAGCACAGATACGCAGTATTTT.

This sequence joins TRBV19 and TRBJ2-7; unclear D gene. The germline CDR1 and CDR2 sequences are LNHDA and SQIVND (reference sequence). The CDR3 contains 11 residues. V lost 4 bases and J 6 bases, leaving 7 bases between the germline ends. The CDR3 spells CASSTGTEQYF. CDR3 bases: TGTGCCAGTAGTACAGGAACCGAGCAGTACTTC.

The chain uses TRBV7-2 and TRBJ2-3; weak D call: TRBD2 (6 bases). CDR1 and CDR2 (germline): SGHTA, FQGNSA. The CDR3 is made up of 14 amino acids. Trimming removed 2 bases from V and 6 bases from J, with 12 bases in between. This chain's CDR3 is CASSLPGLWDTQYF. In nucleotides, the CDR3 is TGTGCCAGCAGCTTACCGGGACTGTGGGATACGCAGTATTTT.